Below, 22 T cell receptor beta chains from the same sample are listed, as sequenced in a study of cytomegalovirus exposure and HLA in healthy donors. Primers for the PCR totalled 60 Vbeta and 13 Jbeta. Profiling relied on immunoSEQ multiplex PCR, and the TCRdb table lists in-frame clones only, not all of them. The top ten hold less than 1.3% of the sample, which has approximately 190,000 clones, about 90% seen once. Material for sequencing was PBMCs. Source of these receptors: a boy aged 2-9 years in good health and CMV-seronegative.

The V gene is TRBV6-5, the J gene TRBJ2-5; maybe TRBD2 (6 bases). The J call may be wrong; the DNA end is better matched by TRBJ2-7. Germline values: CDR1 MNHEY, CDR2 SVGAGI. The CDR3 runs 13 residues. The CDR3 sequence: CASRGGPPGEQYF. The CDR3 region has the DNA TGTGCCAGCAGGGGGGGACCCCCAGGCGAGCAGTACTTC.

This chain uses TRBV6-5 with TRBJ1-1, with TRBD1 matching over 10 bases. The trim removed 4 bases at V and 6 bases at J, leaving 8 bases unmatched. Germline V gives CDR1 MNHEY, CDR2 SVGAGI. The CDR3 runs to 15 residues. In DNA form, the CDR3 reads TGTGCCAGCAGTTCCTTCCGGGGACAGGGGCCTGAAGCTTTCTTT. This codes for CASSSFRGQGPEAFF.

This rearrangement joins TRBV4-2 to TRBJ2-5, with 9 bases that match TRBD2. Gene TRBJ2-7 matches the end of the DNA better, so the J call may be wrong. Germline CDR1 is LGHNA and CDR2 is YNFKEQ. This CDR3 is built from 16 residues. The CDR3 region is CASSQDLRGGGHEQYF. In DNA, the CDR3 is TGTGCCAGCAGCCAAGATTTGCGGGGGGGCGGCCACGAGCAGTACTTC.

The CDR3 is CASSLIGGPFRNTEAFF. The CDR3, as DNA: TGTGCCAGCAGCTTAATCGGGGGACCATTCAGAAACACTGAAGCTTTCTTT. The rearrangement uses TRBV11-2 and TRBJ1-1; TRBD1 might be the D (5 bases). The CDR3 contains 17 residues. V was cut by 2 bases and J by 2 bases, with 18 bases left in between. CDR1 is SGHAT, CDR2 FQNNGV, per germline.

In its sample, this clone was seen once. V usage is TRBV7-6 and J usage is TRBJ1-1; D is undetermined. CDR3 length: 16 amino acids. Germline assignment: CDR1 SGHVS and CDR2 FNYEAQ. The V end was cut by 5 bases, the J end by 0 bases, with 16 bases between. CDR3 in amino acids: CASSRDSRKMNTEAFF. DNA of the CDR3: TGTGCCAGCAGCCGGGATAGCAGGAAAATGAACACTGAAGCTTTCTTT.

The chain links TRBV6-5 to TRBJ2-7; the match to TRBD1 covers 7 bases. The CDR3 spans 14 residues. Germline CDR1 reads MNHEY; CDR2 reads SVGAGI. The junction had 5 bases not matched to a gene; V was cut back by 6 bases and J by 0 bases. The CDR3 DNA reads as TGTGCCAGCAGACGGGGACAGACCTCCTACGAGCAGTACTTC. As protein: CASRRGQTSYEQYF.

The V call is TRBV2, the J call TRBJ2-2; tentative D call: TRBD2 (6 bases). The CDR3 loop spans 17 amino acids. Germline CDR1 is SNHLY and CDR2 is FYNNEI. V lost 3 bases and J 0 bases, leaving 14 bases between the germline ends. The CDR3 here is CASSDNAGPANTGELFF. CDR3 nucleotides: TGTGCCAGCAGTGATAATGCGGGGCCAGCGAACACCGGGGAGCTGTTTTTT.

The gene calls are TRBV10-1 and TRBJ2-3, with 7 bases identical to TRBD2. This CDR3 has 14 amino acids. Per the germline V gene, CDR1 is WNHNN and CDR2 is SYGVQD (reference sequence). The junction had 5 bases not matched to a gene; V was cut back by 6 bases and J by 2 bases. The CDR3 here is CASSPGLNTDTQYF. DNA of the CDR3: TGCGCCAGCAGCCCGGGACTAAACACAGATACGCAGTATTTT.

The chain is built from TRBV19 and TRBJ1-1, with D unclear. Between the trimmed V and J ends, which lost 6 bases and 1 base, there was a span of 12 bases. The CDR3 extends over 14 amino acids. Germline V gives CDR1 LNHDA, CDR2 SQIVND (reference sequence). The CDR3 sequence: CASRPSVTNTEAFF. The CDR3 DNA is TGTGCCAGTAGACCCTCGGTAACGAACACTGAAGCTTTCTTT.

This clone was seen only a few times. The CDR3 here is CASSLVSGDRVHFNYGYTF. The CDR3 DNA is TGCGCCAGCAGCTTGGTTAGCGGGGACAGAGTTCATTTTAACTATGGCTACACCTTC. J is TRBJ1-2 and V is TRBV5-1; TRBD1 matches at 7 bases. V gave up 0 bases and J gave up 1 base; unmatched junction bases: 15. The V gene's germline CDR1 is SGHRS and CDR2 YFSETQ. The CDR3 sequence is 19 residues long.

The chain has TRBV4-1 and TRBJ2-5; 13 bases line up with TRBD2. There are 18 residues in the CDR3. V shed 2 bases and J 5 bases; nucleotides not matched to a gene: 11. The germline V gene has CDR1 MGHRA and CDR2 YSYEKL. Written as DNA, the CDR3 is TGCGCCAGCAGCCAACCACTCGGACTAGCGGGAGAGGAGGAGACCCAGTACTTC. This codes for CASSQPLGLAGEEETQYF.

This chain joins TRBV28 and TRBJ2-3, with 7 bases lining up with TRBD1. Germline-derived CDR1 and CDR2 are MDHEN and SYDVKM. The CDR3 totals 16 residues. V lost 6 bases and J lost 1; bases outside the gene matches: 10. CDR3 region: CASRPTGMDGTDTQYF. DNA for the CDR3: TGTGCCAGCAGGCCGACAGGGATGGACGGCACAGATACGCAGTATTTT.

This clone came up once. J is TRBJ1-1 and V is TRBV15; D remains ambiguous. Trimming shortened V by 3 bases and J by 5 bases, and 13 bases separated the two germline ends. The CDR3 is 14 residues long. The germline CDR1 and CDR2 sequences are LNHNV and YYDKDF (reference sequence). CDR3 coding DNA: TGTGCCACCAGCAGGGCCGGGAGTTATACTGAAGCTTTCTTT. This gives the protein CATSRAGSYTEAFF. The full variable domain, completed using reference TRBV15 and TRBJ1-1, is DAMVIQNPRYQVTQFGKPVTLSCSQTLNHNVMYWYQQKSSQAPKLLFHYYDKDFNNEADTPDNFQSRRPNTSFCFLDIRSPGLGDTAMYLCATSRAGSYTEAFFGQGTRLTVV.

This chain uses TRBV6-1 with TRBJ2-7; possibly TRBD1 for D (6 bases). Germline V gives CDR1 MNHNS, CDR2 SASEGT. Trimming took off 4 bases at V and 0 bases at J, with 10 bases between the two ends. This CDR3 region has 14 residues. CDR3: CASSGRGISYEQYF. The CDR3 DNA follows: TGTGCCAGCAGTGGCAGGGGTATCTCCTACGAGCAGTACTTC.

The chain uses TRBV28 and TRBJ2-2; TRBD2 matches at 9 bases. The CDR3 has 17 residues. Unmatched junction bases numbered 12, after V lost 6 bases and J lost 4 bases. Germline V gene sequence: CDR1 MDHEN, CDR2 SYDVKM. CDR3 protein: CASRERAGGHLTGELFF. DNA of the CDR3: TGTGCCAGCAGGGAAAGGGCGGGAGGGCACCTCACCGGGGAGCTGTTTTTT.

The V and J genes are TRBV5-1 and TRBJ2-1; 14 positions agree with TRBD2. After removal of 7 bases from V and 7 bases from J, the junction contained 4 bases not matched to a gene. The germline V gene encodes CDR1 SGHRS and CDR2 YFSETQ. The CDR3 length is 14 residues. CDR3 sequence (DNA): TGCGCCAGCGCCGGGACTAGCGGGAGTAATGAGCAGTTCTTC. Translation: CASAGTSGSNEQFF.

This clone appeared a single time. CDR3 sequence: CASSGGRAPNEKLFF. The DNA of the CDR3 is TGTGCCAGCAGTGGGGGCCGGGCCCCTAATGAAAAACTGTTTTTT. The gene calls are TRBV28 and TRBJ1-4; TRBD1 is a possible D gene (6 bases). V was trimmed by 5 bases and J by 3 bases, leaving 13 bases between them. Germline V gene sequence: CDR1 MDHEN, CDR2 SYDVKM. The CDR3 covers 15 residues.

V is TRBV27 and J is TRBJ2-2; D not certain. The CDR3 covers 15 residues. Trimming removed 2 bases at V and 7 bases at J, with 14 bases between. Germline lookup yields CDR1 MNHEY and CDR2 SMNVEV (reference sequence). DNA for the CDR3: TGTGCCAGCAGTTTAGGGTTGAGGTCGAACGGGGAGCTGTTTTTT. Protein product: CASSLGLRSNGELFF.

The rearrangement uses TRBV1 and TRBJ2-1; TRBD2, the D gene given by the table, was not confirmed from the DNA. TRBV1 is given as a pseudogene. The length of the CDR3 is 18 residues. DNA for the CDR3: TGCACCAGCAGCCAAGCTAGCGGGGGGTCTAGCTCCTACAATGAGCAGTTCTTC. Translated: CTSSQASGGSSSYNEQFF.

The CDR3 region is CASSPKQGDGNTIYF. The DNA for the CDR3 is TGTGCCAGCTCACCCAAGCAGGGGGATGGAAACACCATATATTTT. The chain recombines TRBV18 with TRBJ1-3, with 7 bases matching TRBD1. The CDR3 extends over 15 amino acids. V shed 3 bases, J shed 3 bases, and the junction held 5 bases outside the gene matches. CDR1 is KGHSH, CDR2 LQKENI, per germline.

This chain joins TRBV5-1 and TRBJ2-5; D is ambiguous. The CDR3 totals 15 residues. The V end was cut by 0 bases, the J end by 5 bases, with 14 bases between. Germline assignment: CDR1 SGHRS and CDR2 YFSETQ. The DNA for the CDR3 is TGCGCCAGCAGCTTGGGACCACAGCTCGAGGAGACCCAGTACTTC. Translation gives CASSLGPQLEETQYF.

V and J are TRBV27 and TRBJ1-2, with 8 bases fitting TRBD1. Germline CDR1 and CDR2: MNHEY and SMNVEV (reference sequence). V trimming: 3 bases; J trimming: 8 bases; junction bases outside the gene matches: 5. This CDR3 has 13 amino acids. The CDR3 bases are TGTGCCAGCAGTTTGGGGGACAGGTACGGCTACACCTTC. Its protein product is CASSLGDRYGYTF.